Reported below is one T cell receptor (beta chain). With a J-beta primer mix and a sample-barcoded 5' primer, a second PCR ran about 7 to 11 cycles. TCRdb analysed the 5' RACE reads with MiXCR anew, one entry per CDR3 protein. The sample includes around 500,000 distinct CDR3 sequences, roughly a quarter of them seen just once. This record belongs to a study of blood T cells in healthy people across ages. CDR1 and CDR2 (germline): DFQATT, SNEGSKA (reference sequence). CDR3 size: 11 residues. The V gene lost 3 bases and the J gene lost 5 bases, with 7 bases spanning the gap. These data are also associated with another study on T cells of mothers and their children. That paper adds: No clone of persistent microchimeric T cells was detected.

The sample comprised blood. This receptor was taken from a boy aged 2 to 10 in good health. This rearrangement joins TRBV20-1 to TRBJ2-5, with no clear D. As DNA, the CDR3 is TGCAGTGCTAGCCTTAGGGAGACCCAGTACTTC. As protein: CSASLRETQYF.